This T cell receptor (beta chain) derives from a study of blood T cell repertoires in COVID-19. This clone was seen only a few times. Method: immunoSEQ multiplex PCR; TCRdb's copy keeps in-frame clones and lacks some. Counted here are over 300,000 clones, 70% to 90% occurring once; the ten biggest clones make up roughly 2.2%. Grouping used clinical history reported by participants in a survey and questionnaire. Cohort 3 recovery required two negative PCRs, clearance, or symptom resolution. The CDR3 covers 16 residues. Looked up from germline, CDR1 is KGHSH and CDR2 is LQKENI. V shed 6 bases, J shed 0 bases, and the junction held 10 bases outside the gene matches.

The TCR sequence derives from a man aged 25-40 years who had recovered from COVID-19. Material: PBMCs or T cells enriched from blood (not recorded which). V gene TRBV18 combines with J gene TRBJ1-1, with TRBD1 matching over 7 bases. The CDR3 nucleotides read TGTGCCAGCTCGAAGGCGGGACAGCTACTGAACACTGAAGCTTTCTTT. This sequence encodes CASSKAGQLLNTEAFF.